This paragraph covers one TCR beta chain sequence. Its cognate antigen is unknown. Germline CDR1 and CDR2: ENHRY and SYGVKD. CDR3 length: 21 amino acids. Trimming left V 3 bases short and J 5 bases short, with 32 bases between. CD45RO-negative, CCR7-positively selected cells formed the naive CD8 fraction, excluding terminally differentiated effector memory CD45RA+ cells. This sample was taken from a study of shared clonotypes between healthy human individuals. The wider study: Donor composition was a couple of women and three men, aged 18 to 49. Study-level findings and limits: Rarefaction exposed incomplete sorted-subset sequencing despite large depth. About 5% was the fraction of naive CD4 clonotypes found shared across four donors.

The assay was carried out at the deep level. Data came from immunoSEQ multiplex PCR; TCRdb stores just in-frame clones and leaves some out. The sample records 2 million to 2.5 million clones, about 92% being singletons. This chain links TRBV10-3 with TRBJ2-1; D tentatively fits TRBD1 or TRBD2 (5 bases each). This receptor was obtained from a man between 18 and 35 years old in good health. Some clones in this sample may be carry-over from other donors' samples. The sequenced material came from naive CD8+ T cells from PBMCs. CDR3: CAISERSGWDLAQDLHNEQFF. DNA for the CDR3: TGTGCCATCAGTGAAAGATCCGGTTGGGACCTGGCCCAGGACTTGCACAATGAGCAGTTCTTC.